The 5 T cell receptor beta chains below were found in one sample sequenced in a study of blood T cell repertoires in COVID-19 (dated by TCRdb to about 2020). The library was made by the immunoSEQ multiplex PCR assay. The source is immuneACCESS, and TCRdb retained only in-frame sequences with V and J called. Part of the clones is not carried over; for the studies checked, unresolved V genes explain less than half of this, and the remainder is unexplained. For this sample there are about 140,000 clones; around 80% appear just once. The ten largest clones add up to approximately 9.5% of the sample. Sequencing input: peripheral blood. Receptors originate from a woman of 80 years or more in a cohort sampled during active or convalescent COVID-19.

The chain combines TRBV7-2 with TRBJ1-5; D call uncertain. The V end lost 5 bases, the J end lost 4 bases, and 9 bases lay between the germline ends. The CDR3 totals 13 residues. CDR1 is SGHTA, CDR2 FQGNSA, per germline. Here the CDR3 reads CASSARVNQPQHF. CDR3 coding DNA: TGTGCCAGCAGCGCACGGGTAAATCAGCCCCAGCATTTT.

The rearrangement links TRBV5-1 to TRBJ2-7, with 8 nucleotides matching TRBD1. With 4 bases clipped from V and 2 bases from J, the junction kept 5 bases outside the gene matches. The CDR3 has 14 residues. CDR1 is SGHRS and CDR2 is YFSETQ in the germline V gene. The chain's CDR3 is CASSLGQGAYEQYF. The CDR3 bases are TGCGCCAGCAGCCTTGGACAGGGCGCCTACGAGCAGTACTTC.

The V call is TRBV6-6, the J call TRBJ1-6; TRBD1 matches 8 bases. The CDR3 extends over 14 amino acids. Trimming at V came to 6 bases and at J to 12 bases, leaving 10 bases not matched to a gene. Looked up from germline, CDR1 is MNHNY and CDR2 is SVGAGI (reference sequence). Here the CDR3 reads CASRYGQGIEPLHF. CDR3 DNA sequence: TGTGCCAGCAGATACGGACAGGGTATTGAACCCCTCCACTTT.

The chain has TRBV19 and TRBJ1-6; the D gene is possibly TRBD1 (6 bases). CDR1 and CDR2 from the germline V gene are LNHDA and SQIVND (reference sequence). The CDR3 totals 15 residues. V lost 3 bases, J lost 9 bases, and 15 bases lay in between. The CDR3 spells CASSMPGQPVSPLHF. CDR3 DNA sequence: TGTGCCAGTAGTATGCCCGGACAGCCAGTTTCACCCCTCCACTTT.

The chain recombines TRBV6-1 with TRBJ2-1; the D gene is possibly TRBD2 (6 bases). CDR1 and CDR2 (germline): MNHNS, SASEGT. Trimming removed 2 bases from V and 7 bases from J, with 12 bases in between. The CDR3 covers 14 residues. This chain's CDR3 is CASSESGTGNEQFF. CDR3 DNA sequence: TGTGCCAGCAGTGAATCCGGGACTGGAAATGAGCAGTTCTTC.